The 14 T cell receptor beta chains presented below share a single source sample, sequenced in a study of T-cell memory formation after mild COVID-19. MiXCR, run by TCRdb on the 5' RACE reads, gives a single entry per CDR3 protein. The table records roughly 110,000 distinct CDR3 sequences, about 20% of them present only once. Sequenced material: PBMCs or a T cell subset sorted from them (not recorded which). These receptors came from a man aged 18-30 years who had mild COVID-19 (a few samples of this study predate the infection). Cell type and time point are not known.

The chain carries TRBV15 and TRBJ2-3, with 7 bases that match TRBD2. J lost 6 bases, V lost 1 base, and 7 bases had no gene match. The CDR3 is 15 residues long. The germline V gene has CDR1 LNHNV and CDR2 YYDKDF (reference sequence). In DNA, the CDR3 is TGTGCCACCAGCAGAGCGGGGGAGGGGAGTGATACGCAGTATTTT. Translating it yields CATSRAGEGSDTQYF.

The rearrangement links TRBV20-1 to TRBJ2-5, with TRBD2 as a possible D gene (5 bases). This CDR3 is built from 16 residues. Trimming removed 5 bases from V and 2 bases from J, with 21 bases in between. From germline, CDR1 is DFQATT and CDR2 SNEGSKA (reference sequence). The CDR3 DNA reads TGCAGTGCTGATCTTCCCCGGGGAGATCTACAAGAGACCCAGTACTTC. This sequence encodes CSADLPRGDLQETQYF.

This clonotype occurred a few times. The J gene is TRBJ2-1, the V gene TRBV5-1; TRBD1 agrees at 9 bases. Looked up from germline, CDR1 is SGHRS and CDR2 is YFSETQ. The V segment lost 4 bases and the J segment 6 bases; nucleotides outside the gene matches: 11. The CDR3 covers 16 residues. In DNA, the CDR3 is TGCGCCAGCAGCGCTCTCGGGACAGGGACTCCCAATGAGCAGTTCTTC. Protein product: CASSALGTGTPNEQFF.

This clonotype was seen a handful of times. The J gene is TRBJ1-2, the V gene TRBV7-6; D gene uncertain. The V gene's germline CDR1 is SGHVS and CDR2 FNYEAQ. The CDR3 covers 15 residues. The ends were cut back, 0 bases at V and 8 bases at J, with 16 bases in the middle. CDR3 amino acids: CASSLAPAQQSGYTF. CDR3 DNA: TGTGCCAGCAGCTTAGCGCCGGCCCAGCAGTCGGGCTACACCTTC.

The genes are TRBV12-3 or TRBV12-4 and TRBJ2-1, with D perhaps TRBD2 (6 bases). The ends were cut back, 3 bases at V and 4 bases at J, with 16 bases in the middle. The CDR3 loop spans 16 amino acids. DNA of the CDR3: TGTGCCAGCAGTTTTCGGTGGCGGGGAGATTACAATGAGCAGTTCTTC. Protein: CASSFRWRGDYNEQFF.

The chain is built from TRBV11-2 and TRBJ2-1; 8 bases fit TRBD1. Germline values: CDR1 SGHAT, CDR2 FQNNGV. The CDR3 extends over 16 amino acids. After removal of 5 bases from V and 6 bases from J, the junction contained 12 bases not matched to a gene. CDR3 sequence reads: CASSPRTGWRANEQFF. The CDR3 DNA reads TGTGCCAGCAGCCCAAGGACAGGGTGGCGGGCCAATGAGCAGTTCTTC.

This clonotype was observed a single time. The CDR3 loop is CASSAETQYF. The CDR3 DNA is TGTGCCAGCAGCGCAGAGACCCAGTACTTC. J is TRBJ2-5 and V is TRBV7-9, with no clear D. The CDR3 covers 10 residues. Germline-derived CDR1 and CDR2 are SEHNR and FQNEAQ (reference sequence). Trimming stripped 5 bases from V and 4 bases from J, with 2 bases between.

This clonotype was recorded a few times. The chain uses TRBV7-9 and TRBJ2-7; 8 nucleotides line up with TRBD2. The V gene's germline CDR1 is SEHNR and CDR2 FQNEAQ (reference sequence). J lost 6 bases, V lost 5 bases, and 6 bases had no gene match. The CDR3 length is 13 residues. The CDR3 here is CASSPREGVEQYF. The DNA of the CDR3 is TGTGCCAGCAGCCCCCGGGAGGGGGTCGAGCAGTACTTC.

The CDR3 spells CASSQDKAGTDTQYF. Here the CDR3 DNA reads TGCGCCAGCAGCCAAGATAAAGCGGGCACAGATACGCAGTATTTT. The rearrangement uses TRBV4-1 and TRBJ2-3; D may be TRBD2 (5 bases). The CDR3 consists of 15 residues. The V end lost 0 bases, the J end lost 1 base, and 8 bases lay between the germline ends. Germline V gene data show CDR1 as MGHRA and CDR2 as YSYEKL.

The chain uses TRBV3-1 and TRBJ2-7, with a possible D match to TRBD2 (6 bases). V lost 10 bases, J lost 4 bases, and 14 bases lay in between. Looked up from germline, CDR1 is LGHDT and CDR2 is YNNKEL (reference sequence). The CDR3 extends over 12 amino acids. The CDR3 DNA follows: TGTGCCACCGGAGGGTTTTGGTACGAGCAGTACTTC. Translating it yields CATGGFWYEQYF.

This clonotype was seen a handful of times. The CDR3 region is CASSQEQGVPGYTF. The CDR3, as DNA: TGCGCCAGCAGCCAAGAACAAGGGGTTCCTGGCTACACCTTC. The chain carries TRBV4-1 and TRBJ1-2; D might be TRBD1 (5 bases). CDR1 and CDR2 from the germline V gene are MGHRA and YSYEKL. Trimming left V 0 bases short and J 7 bases short, with 12 bases between. This CDR3 has 14 residues.

This clonotype was counted a few times. The chain links TRBV7-9 to TRBJ2-7; 12 bases are a match to TRBD1. V lost 5 bases to trimming and J lost 5 bases; unmatched junction nucleotides: 10. Germline loops: CDR1 SEHNR, CDR2 FQNEAQ (reference sequence). This CDR3 is built from 16 residues. The CDR3 loop is CASSPSPGQGAHEQYF. DNA for the CDR3: TGTGCCAGCAGCCCCAGCCCGGGACAGGGGGCTCACGAGCAGTACTTC.

The chain joins TRBV12-3 or TRBV12-4 to TRBJ1-5; 8 bases fit TRBD1. The CDR3 is 16 amino acids. After removal of 2 bases from V and 3 bases from J, the junction contained 6 bases not matched to a gene. CDR3 sequence reads: CASSLSWDRSNQPQHF. Written as DNA, the CDR3 is TGTGCCAGCAGTTTAAGTTGGGACAGGTCCAATCAGCCCCAGCATTTT.

V gene TRBV7-6 combines with J gene TRBJ2-1, with 8 bases that match TRBD2. The CDR3 consists of 12 residues. V gave up 5 bases and J gave up 9 bases; unmatched junction bases: 3. The germline CDR1 and CDR2 sequences are SGHVS and FNYEAQ. The CDR3 bases are TGTGCCAGCAGCCCGGGGGGGCGTGAGCAGTTCTTC. Its protein is CASSPGGREQFF.